The rows below give T cell receptor beta chains drawn from one sample of a study of cytomegalovirus exposure and HLA in healthy donors. Clones were read by immunoSEQ multiplex PCR, and TCRdb kept only the in-frame ones, dropping some. The sample includes around 210,000 clones, around 73% of them seen just once. Input material: PBMCs. Receptor source: a woman younger than 45 in good health and CMV-seronegative. Each CDR3 is given with its conserved first and last residue. Each record gives: clone size, J gene, V gene, D gene, CDR3 DNA, CDR3 protein. A D gene is named only where the DNA matches it firmly. Expanded clones get a size class; other rows say once, few or many, or leave the size out.

clone size: once; J gene: TRBJ1-1; V gene: TRBV5-1; D gene: NA; CDR3 DNA: TGCGCCAGCAGCTTGGAGGGGGGGACTGAAGCTTTCTTT; CDR3 protein: CASSLEGGTEAFF
clone size: NA; J gene: TRBJ1-1; V gene: TRBV4-1; D gene: NA; CDR3 DNA: TGCGCCAGCAGCCAAGGAACAGAGAACACTGAAGCTTTCTTT; CDR3 protein: CASSQGTENTEAFF
clone size: NA; J gene: TRBJ1-1; V gene: TRBV9; D gene: NA; CDR3 DNA: TGTGCCAGCAGCGTACGAGGGAGTGGGAGCACTGAAGCTTTCTTT; CDR3 protein: CASSVRGSGSTEAFF
clone size: NA; J gene: TRBJ1-1; V gene: TRBV7-8; D gene: NA; CDR3 DNA: TGTGCCAGCAGCTTTCTGGAGTCTGTGAACACTGAAGCTTTCTTT; CDR3 protein: CASSFLESVNTEAFF
clone size: NA; J gene: TRBJ2-7; V gene: TRBV29-1; D gene: NA; CDR3 DNA: TGCAGCGTTGAAGAGCGGGGGCCGTCCCACGAGCAGTACTTC; CDR3 protein: CSVEERGPSHEQYF
clone size: NA; J gene: TRBJ2-3; V gene: TRBV6-1; D gene: NA; CDR3 DNA: TGTGCCAGCGGAGCGGAATATAGCACAGATACGCAGTATTTT; CDR3 protein: CASGAEYSTDTQYF
clone size: NA; J gene: TRBJ2-3; V gene: TRBV27; D gene: TRBD2; CDR3 DNA: TGTGCCAGCAGTTTAACGAGGACTAGCGGATTCTACTTT; CDR3 protein: CASSLTRTSGFYF
clone size: once; J gene: TRBJ2-2; V gene: TRBV4-1; D gene: TRBD2; CDR3 DNA: TGCGCCAGCACCTCCAAAGAGTTAGCGGGAGGTCCCGGGGAGCTGTTTTTT; CDR3 protein: CASTSKELAGGPGELFF
clone size: NA; J gene: TRBJ1-6; V gene: TRBV6-5; D gene: TRBD1; CDR3 DNA: TGTGCCAGCAAACAGGGGGCGGCTTCACCCCTCCACTTT; CDR3 protein: CASKQGAASPLHF
clone size: few; J gene: TRBJ1-5; V gene: TRBV4-1; D gene: NA; CDR3 DNA: TGCGCCAGCAGCCAACCTAACAGGAAGAACAATCAGCCCCAGCATTTT; CDR3 protein: CASSQPNRKNNQPQHF
clone size: NA; J gene: TRBJ2-3; V gene: TRBV2; D gene: TRBD2; CDR3 DNA: TGTGCCAACCCGGGGGCGGGGGGGCCCCATACGCAGTATTTT; CDR3 protein: CANPGAGGPHTQYF
clone size: NA; J gene: TRBJ2-2; V gene: TRBV28; D gene: NA; CDR3 DNA: TGTGCCAGCAGTATTCAAGGTGGGAGCACCGGGGAGCTGTTTTTT; CDR3 protein: CASSIQGGSTGELFF
clone size: NA; J gene: TRBJ2-3; V gene: TRBV5-1; D gene: TRBD2; CDR3 DNA: TGCGCCAGCAGCTTGCTCGCCCAGCGGGGGGTAGGAGATACGCAGTATTTT; CDR3 protein: CASSLLAQRGVGDTQYF
clone size: NA; J gene: TRBJ2-1; V gene: TRBV28; D gene: NA; CDR3 DNA: TGTGCCAGCAGTTCCAGGGTGTTGCAGTACAATGAGCAGTTCTTC; CDR3 protein: CASSSRVLQYNEQFF
clone size: medium-sized; J gene: TRBJ1-1; V gene: TRBV5-1; D gene: NA; CDR3 DNA: TGCGCCAGCAGCTTCGGACAGAACACTGAAGCTTTCTTT; CDR3 protein: CASSFGQNTEAFF
clone size: NA; J gene: TRBJ1-1; V gene: TRBV29-1; D gene: NA; CDR3 DNA: TGCAGCGTCCAAAAAAACAGAGCAGGGAACACTGAAGCTTTCTTT; CDR3 protein: CSVQKNRAGNTEAFF
clone size: NA; J gene: TRBJ1-2; V gene: TRBV6-6; D gene: NA; CDR3 DNA: TGTGCCAGCAGTTACAACGGTAAAAACTATGGCTACCCCTTC; CDR3 protein: CASSYNGKNYGYPF
clone size: NA; J gene: TRBJ2-1; V gene: TRBV19; D gene: TRBD1; CDR3 DNA: TGTGCCAGTAGAAGGGGGGACAGGGGCAATGAGCAGTTCTTC; CDR3 protein: CASRRGDRGNEQFF
clone size: NA; J gene: TRBJ2-1; V gene: TRBV2; D gene: NA; CDR3 DNA: TGTGCCAGCAGGGACTTCAGCTCCTACAATGAGCAGTTCTTC; CDR3 protein: CASRDFSSYNEQFF
clone size: NA; J gene: TRBJ2-1; V gene: TRBV10-3; D gene: TRBD1; CDR3 DNA: TGTGCCATCAGGGGGGGAGACAGGGGTGGTAATGAGCAGTTCTTC; CDR3 protein: CAIRGGDRGGNEQFF
clone size: NA; J gene: TRBJ2-1; V gene: TRBV7-6; D gene: NA; CDR3 DNA: TGTGCCAGCAGCCTATTCGATAACCTTAACAATGAGCAGTTCTTC; CDR3 protein: CASSLFDNLNNEQFF
clone size: NA; J gene: TRBJ1-1; V gene: TRBV6-5; D gene: NA; CDR3 DNA: TGTGCCAGCAGTTACTCGGTCAGGGTTCTCACTGAAGCTTTCTTT; CDR3 protein: CASSYSVRVLTEAFF
clone size: NA; J gene: TRBJ1-1; V gene: TRBV5-1; D gene: TRBD1; CDR3 DNA: TGCGCCAGCAGCTTCCTGGACAGGGCCACTGAAGCTTTCTTT; CDR3 protein: CASSFLDRATEAFF
clone size: once; J gene: TRBJ1-1; V gene: TRBV7-2; D gene: NA; CDR3 DNA: TGTGCCAGCAGCTTACTTCCAGCTTTCTTT; CDR3 protein: CASSLLPAFF
clone size: NA; J gene: TRBJ2-4; V gene: TRBV2; D gene: TRBD1; CDR3 DNA: TGTGCCAGCAGGGCGAGAAGGTTGACAGGGGGACAAAACATTCAGTACTTC; CDR3 protein: CASRARRLTGGQNIQYF
clone size: few; J gene: TRBJ2-6; V gene: TRBV2; D gene: TRBD2; CDR3 DNA: TGTGCCAGCACGGATAGCGGGATCTTCTCTGGGGCCAACGTCCTGACTTTC; CDR3 protein: CASTDSGIFSGANVLTF
clone size: NA; J gene: TRBJ2-1; V gene: TRBV6-1; D gene: TRBD2; CDR3 DNA: TGTGCCAGCAGTCGGACTAGCGGGGACAATGAGCAGTTCTTC; CDR3 protein: CASSRTSGDNEQFF
clone size: NA; J gene: TRBJ2-7; V gene: TRBV7-9; D gene: NA; CDR3 DNA: TGTGCCAGCAGCTTAGCGCGGGAGCAGTACTTC; CDR3 protein: CASSLAREQYF
clone size: NA; J gene: TRBJ2-4; V gene: TRBV28; D gene: TRBD1; CDR3 DNA: TGTGCCAGCAGAAACCTCGACAGGGTGCTGGACATTCAGTACTTC; CDR3 protein: CASRNLDRVLDIQYF
clone size: once; J gene: TRBJ1-2; V gene: TRBV2; D gene: NA; CDR3 DNA: TGTGCCAGCAGAGATGACAGCTATGGCTACCCCTTC; CDR3 protein: CASRDDSYGYPF
clone size: NA; J gene: TRBJ2-5; V gene: TRBV5-1; D gene: TRBD1; CDR3 DNA: TGCGCCAGCAGTCTGAATACAGGGGGCCAAGAGACCCAGTACTTC; CDR3 protein: CASSLNTGGQETQYF
clone size: few; J gene: TRBJ1-4; V gene: TRBV5-1; D gene: NA; CDR3 DNA: TGCGCCAGCAGCTTCTCACCAGCAACTAATGAAAAACTGTTTTTT; CDR3 protein: CASSFSPATNEKLFF
clone size: NA; J gene: TRBJ1-2; V gene: TRBV29-1; D gene: NA; CDR3 DNA: TGCAGCGTTCCGACAGACCTCTATGGCTACACCTTC; CDR3 protein: CSVPTDLYGYTF
clone size: NA; J gene: TRBJ2-2; V gene: TRBV5-1; D gene: NA; CDR3 DNA: TGCGCCAGCAGCCCCCGACAGGTATCGAACACCGGGGAGCTGTTTTTT; CDR3 protein: CASSPRQVSNTGELFF
clone size: NA; J gene: TRBJ1-1; V gene: TRBV18; D gene: TRBD1; CDR3 DNA: TGTGCCAGCTCACCAGGACAGGGGATCGGCACTGAAGCTTTCTTT; CDR3 protein: CASSPGQGIGTEAFF
clone size: NA; J gene: TRBJ2-1; V gene: TRBV5-1; D gene: TRBD2; CDR3 DNA: TGCGCCAGCAGCTGGGGACTAGCGGGAGGGTTGTACAATGAGCAGTTCTTC; CDR3 protein: CASSWGLAGGLYNEQFF
clone size: NA; J gene: TRBJ1-1; V gene: TRBV11-2; D gene: NA; CDR3 DNA: TGTGCCAGCAGCTTAGCCCAGGGGTGGACTGAAGCTTTCTTT; CDR3 protein: CASSLAQGWTEAFF
clone size: NA; J gene: TRBJ2-7; V gene: TRBV5-4; D gene: TRBD2; CDR3 DNA: TGTGCCAGCAGCCCGAGCGGGGGACTGTCCTACGAGCAGTACTTC; CDR3 protein: CASSPSGGLSYEQYF
clone size: NA; J gene: TRBJ1-2; V gene: TRBV6-6; D gene: NA; CDR3 DNA: TGTGCCACCGCAATAGTCGCTGGCTACACCTTC; CDR3 protein: CATAIVAGYTF
clone size: NA; J gene: TRBJ1-1; V gene: TRBV7-2; D gene: NA; CDR3 DNA: TGTGCCAGCAGCTTAGCTCCGGGGAACACTGAAGCTTTCTTT; CDR3 protein: CASSLAPGNTEAFF
clone size: NA; J gene: TRBJ2-5; V gene: TRBV5-1; D gene: NA; CDR3 DNA: TGCGCCAGCAGCACGGGACTGCAAGAGACCCAGTACTTC; CDR3 protein: CASSTGLQETQYF
clone size: NA; J gene: TRBJ2-5; V gene: TRBV9; D gene: NA; CDR3 DNA: TGTGCCAGCAGCGTAGAGGACAGCCAAGAGACCCAGTACTTC; CDR3 protein: CASSVEDSQETQYF
clone size: NA; J gene: TRBJ1-2; V gene: TRBV7-9; D gene: NA; CDR3 DNA: TGTTCCAGCAGCCAAATTTACTATGGCTACACCTTC; CDR3 protein: CSSSQIYYGYTF
clone size: NA; J gene: TRBJ1-2; V gene: TRBV19; D gene: TRBD1; CDR3 DNA: TGTGCCAGTAGTACCGGACAGGAATTCTATGGCTACACCTTC; CDR3 protein: CASSTGQEFYGYTF
clone size: NA; J gene: TRBJ2-7; V gene: TRBV7-6; D gene: NA; CDR3 DNA: TGTGCCAGCAGCTTAGGAAGCGGACCTTACGAGCAGTACTTC; CDR3 protein: CASSLGSGPYEQYF
clone size: few; J gene: TRBJ1-4; V gene: TRBV6-1; D gene: NA; CDR3 DNA: TGTGCCAGCTGCCGAGGGTGGGTGTGTGAAAAACTGTTTTTT; CDR3 protein: CASCRGWVCEKLFF
clone size: NA; J gene: TRBJ2-1; V gene: TRBV30; D gene: TRBD2; CDR3 DNA: TGTGCCTGGAGTCATATTAGCGGGTCCTACAATGAGCAGTTCTTC; CDR3 protein: CAWSHISGSYNEQFF
clone size: few; J gene: TRBJ1-5; V gene: TRBV5-6; D gene: TRBD1; CDR3 DNA: TGTGCCAGCAGCTTTGGGAACCCGGGACAGGGACAGCCCCAGCATTTT; CDR3 protein: CASSFGNPGQGQPQHF
clone size: NA; J gene: TRBJ2-6; V gene: TRBV7-9; D gene: TRBD1; CDR3 DNA: TGTGCCAGCAGCCCTGGGGACAGGGGGTTTTCTGGGGCCAACGTCCTGACTTTC; CDR3 protein: CASSPGDRGFSGANVLTF
clone size: few; J gene: TRBJ2-5; V gene: TRBV14; D gene: NA; CDR3 DNA: TGTGCCAGCAGCCAATTGCGGTTCCAAGAGACCCAGTACTTC; CDR3 protein: CASSQLRFQETQYF
clone size: NA; J gene: TRBJ1-6; V gene: TRBV10-3; D gene: TRBD1; CDR3 DNA: TGTGCCATCTGGGCGGGGGGGGACAGTAATTCACCCCTCCACTTT; CDR3 protein: CAIWAGGDSNSPLHF
clone size: NA; J gene: TRBJ1-2; V gene: TRBV11-2; D gene: NA; CDR3 DNA: TGTGCCAGCAGCTTACAGACATACTATGGCTACACCTTC; CDR3 protein: CASSLQTYYGYTF
clone size: NA; J gene: TRBJ2-3; V gene: TRBV5-6; D gene: NA; CDR3 DNA: TGTGCCAGCAGTCCCCAGGGAACAGATACGCAGTATTTT; CDR3 protein: CASSPQGTDTQYF
clone size: few; J gene: TRBJ2-2; V gene: TRBV30; D gene: TRBD2; CDR3 DNA: TGTGCCTGGAGTCTCCGGGGGGACCCCGGGGAGCTGTTTTTT; CDR3 protein: CAWSLRGDPGELFF